This T cell receptor beta chain was captured by sequencing in a study of regulatory T cells in long-lasting Graves disease. Findings of the study overall: The TCR repertoire of persistent Graves' patients was less diverse than that of newly diagnosed ones.

As to time point: newly diagnosed GD, antithyroid drugs for less than 3 months. Extracted RNA from PBMCs served as the source of the TCR library. As a group, patients came from one endocrinology department in Xi'an, China. Sequencing libraries for TCR beta were prepared with iRepertoire HTBI primers and Arm-PCR of CDR3 regions. Each CDR3 protein gets one entry after TCRdb re-called the multiplex PCR reads with MiXCR. The sample yields 350,000 to 500,000 distinct CDR3 sequences, roughly 17% seen once. A word on this clonotype: Its antigen is unidentified.

The germline V gene encodes CDR1 MNHNS and CDR2 SASEGT. V lost 9 bases and J 3 bases, leaving 12 bases between the germline ends. CDR3 length: 14 residues. In addition, the sample was reused for a study of T cells in Graves' hyperthyroidism and ophthalmopathy. That study adds: Patients with uncontrolled infections, other autoimmune diseases, pregnancy or lactation were excluded. An initial round of RT-PCR targeting the TCR CDR3 relied on the HTBI primer set.

Sequencing was performed on peripheral blood mononuclear cells (PBMCs), taken at new diagnosis, from a patient treated with antithyroid drugs. The chain links TRBV6-1 to TRBJ1-6, with D possibly being TRBD1 (6 bases). This clonotype was sampled from a woman aged 18-29 years with Graves disease. This chain's CDR3 is CARLPGHYNSPLHF. In nucleotides, the CDR3 is TGTGCCAGACTGCCGGGACACTATAATTCACCCCTCCACTTT.